This TCR beta chain derives from a study of regulatory T cells in long-lasting Graves disease. Study context: New Graves' disease cases had less than 3 months of antithyroid drugs. Findings of the study overall: Repertoires from persistent disease leaned toward TRBV28, TRBJ1-2 and TRBJ2-5. New patients shared approximately 970 public clonotypes, and persistent patients shared more, with a few thousand.

There are 15 residues in the CDR3. The germline gives CDR1 MDHEN, CDR2 SYDVKM. V lost 3 bases and J lost 11, with 20 bases in between. This clonotype was counted at least ten times. Its cognate antigen is unknown. As for time point: newly diagnosed GD, antithyroid drugs for less than 3 months. After RNA was extracted from PBMCs, the TCR library was made from it. Construction of the TCR beta libraries employed iRepertoire HTBI primers in conjunction with Arm-PCR of CDR3 regions. In TCRdb, the multiplex PCR reads were re-called with MiXCR into one record per CDR3 protein. The sample records about 400,000 distinct CDR3 sequences, roughly 15% being singletons.

Sequences were derived from peripheral blood mononuclear cells (PBMCs), sampled at new diagnosis, from a patient treated with antithyroid drugs. J is TRBJ2-1 and V is TRBV28; no firm D call. The TCR originated in a female donor with Graves disease. The CDR3 region is CASSLVLGPPPKQFF. The CDR3 DNA reads TGTGCCAGCAGTTTGGTTCTAGGCCCCCCACCAAAGCAGTTCTTC.